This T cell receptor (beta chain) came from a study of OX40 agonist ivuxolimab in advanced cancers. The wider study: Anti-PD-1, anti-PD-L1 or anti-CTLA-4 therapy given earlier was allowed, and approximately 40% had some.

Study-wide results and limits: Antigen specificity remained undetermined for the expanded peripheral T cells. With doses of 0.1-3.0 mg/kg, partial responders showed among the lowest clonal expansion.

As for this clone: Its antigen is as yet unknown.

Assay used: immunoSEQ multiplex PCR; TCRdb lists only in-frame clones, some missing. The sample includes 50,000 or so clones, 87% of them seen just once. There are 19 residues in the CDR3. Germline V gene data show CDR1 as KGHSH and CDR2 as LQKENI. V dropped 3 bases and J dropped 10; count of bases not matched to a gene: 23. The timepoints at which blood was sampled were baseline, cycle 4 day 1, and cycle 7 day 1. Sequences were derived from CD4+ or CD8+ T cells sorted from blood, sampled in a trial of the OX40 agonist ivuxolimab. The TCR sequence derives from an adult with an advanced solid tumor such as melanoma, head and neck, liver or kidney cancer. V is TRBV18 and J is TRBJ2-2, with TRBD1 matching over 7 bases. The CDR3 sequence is CASSPLPDQFRGRYAELFF. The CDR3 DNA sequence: TGTGCCAGCTCACCCCTACCCGATCAATTCAGGGGGAGATACGCGGAGCTGTTTTTT. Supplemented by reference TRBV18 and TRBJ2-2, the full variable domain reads NAGVMQNPRHLVRRRGQEARLRCSPMKGHSHVYWYRQLPEEGLKFMVYLQKENIIDESGMPKERFSAEFPKEGPSILRIQQVVRGDSAAYFCASSPLPDQFRGRYAELFFGEGSRLTVL.